This is a list of T cell receptor beta chains from one sample in a study of cytotoxic CD8 clonotypes in ibrutinib-treated CLL. Clones were sequenced by immunoSEQ multiplex PCR, and TCRdb holds only the in-frame ones, with some missing. The data hold roughly 56,000 clones, with approximately 75% observed a single time. The sequencing used PBMCs, collected after 12 months of ibrutinib treatment. The receptors stem from a human donor with chronic lymphocytic leukemia. The conserved cysteine and the conserved F or W are not part of the CDR3 here.

CDR3aa	v_gene
ASSLKGDQPQH	TRBV7-2
ASNRQGGEKLF	TRBV2
ASFSAWGLTEAF	TRBV6-1
AWSVGRAGAF	TRBV30
ASSFTSGSSYEQY	TRBV7-9
ASHRDSLGNSPLH	TRBV2
ASSGDSSYNEQF	TRBV19
ASSQEGVTSANTGELF	TRBV4-1
ASSPTGNQNEKLF	TRBV7-3
ASTSPGVDGQETQY	TRBV27
ASSLYRTTGAPPSGANVLT	TRBV27
ASSPDRGLNQPQH	TRBV5-5
ASSTDSHQFTYEQY	TRBV11-2
ASILDVAGGRRNEQF	TRBV7-2
ASSRTGATNEKLF	TRBV6-6
ASSKTRNTGELF	TRBV2
ASSGPMNTEAF	TRBV19
ASRQLRTGLYEQY	TRBV6-5
ASSQEAGSNQPQH	TRBV4-3
ASSLSESTDTQY	TRBV5-1
ASTMGLAVGNEQF	TRBV28
ASSLGTGGSYGYT	TRBV28
ASNDLAGADTQY	TRBV2